Reported below is one T cell receptor (beta chain). Its antigen is currently unknown. At the DNA level, this CDR3 is encoded by other sequences in the same sample as well. At a deep level, the assay was run. Some clones are missing from TCRdb's copy, which holds only in-frame ones; the method was immunoSEQ multiplex PCR. The table records some 660,000 clones, around 73% of them present only once. V gave up 1 base and J gave up 4 bases, with 3 bases separating them. The CDR3 has 12 residues. Germline V gene data show CDR1 as SGHNT and CDR2 as YYREEE (reference sequence). The split of CD4+ cells yielded CD45RA+ naive and CD45RA-negative memory subsets. This sample is drawn from a study of shared clonotypes between healthy human individuals. General study points: It was the non-shared clonotypes that had lower generation probabilities than clonotypes shared by all four donors.

Specimen: memory CD4+ T cells sorted from blood. Subset defined: CD45RA-negative fraction. This chain joins TRBV5-4 and TRBJ1-3; unclear D gene. The receptor's source is a woman aged 30 to 39 in good health. The CDR3 region has the DNA TGTGCCAGCAGCTTGAGAGGAAACACCATATATTTT. Its translation: CASSLRGNTIYF.